This TCR beta chain came from a study of blood T cell repertoires in COVID-19. TCRdb's copy holds only in-frame clones and misses some; the assay was immunoSEQ multiplex PCR. The sample yields about 33,000 clones, nearly 90% seen once. V was pared by 3 bases and J by 2 bases, with 4 bases of the junction left unmatched. CDR1 is KGHSH, CDR2 LQKENI, per germline. This CDR3 spans 15 amino acids. Input material: peripheral blood. The origin of this receptor is a human donor in a cohort sampled during active COVID-19. This chain joins TRBV18 and TRBJ2-1; TRBD1 matches 7 bases. The CDR3 region has the DNA TGTGCCAGCTCACCGGCCGGGACAGCCTACAATGAGCAGTTCTTC. It translates to CASSPAGTAYNEQFF. Full variable domain (rest looked up from reference TRBV18 and TRBJ2-1): NAGVMQNPRHLVRRRGQEARLRCSPMKGHSHVYWYRQLPEEGLKFMVYLQKENIIDESGMPKERFSAEFPKEGPSILRIQQVVRGDSAAYFCASSPAGTAYNEQFFGPGTRLTVL.